This TCR beta chain was sequenced for a study of neurological immune-mediated disorders. Study observations and caveats: When the repertoires were grouped phylogenetically, those of 18 of the 34 multiple sclerosis patients came together in a single cluster of related CDR3 sequences, which points to a possible repertoire-level signature. No CDR3 amino acid sequences recurred among expanded clones across subjects, suggesting private repertoires in all groups. Patients with HTLV-1-associated myelopathy showed the most TCR clonal expansion. Those with multiple sclerosis showed the least, falling below healthy controls.

This clonotype was recorded many times. Its antigen is unidentified. Trimming took 6 bases from V and 0 from J, leaving 11 bases between them. The germline V gene has CDR1 SQVTM and CDR2 ANQGSEA. The CDR3 totals 14 residues. The cDNA was synthesized by means of template-switch 5'RACE, which was carried out with 10-nucleotide random UMIs. TCRdb ran MiXCR on the 5' RACE reads and lists one entry per CDR3 protein. The sample holds tens of thousands of distinct CDR3 sequences, 2.5% to 3% seen once. The sequence came from a woman aged 25 to 39 with multiple sclerosis. Sequences were obtained from PBMCs. The rearrangement links TRBV29-1 to TRBJ2-2; D unresolved. CDR3: CSVRPWSNTGELFF. The CDR3 DNA reads TGCAGCGTGCGTCCCTGGTCGAACACCGGGGAGCTGTTTTTT.